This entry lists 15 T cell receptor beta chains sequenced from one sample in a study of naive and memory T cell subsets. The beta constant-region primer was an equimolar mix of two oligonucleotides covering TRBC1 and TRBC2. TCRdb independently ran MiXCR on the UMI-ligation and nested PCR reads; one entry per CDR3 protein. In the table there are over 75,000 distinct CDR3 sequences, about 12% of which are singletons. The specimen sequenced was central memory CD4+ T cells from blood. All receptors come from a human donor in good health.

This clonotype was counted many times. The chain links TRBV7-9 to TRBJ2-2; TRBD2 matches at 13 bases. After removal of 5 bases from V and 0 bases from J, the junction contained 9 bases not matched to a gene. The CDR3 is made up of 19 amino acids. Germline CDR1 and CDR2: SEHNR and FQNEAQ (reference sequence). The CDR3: CASSPQGLAGDANTGELFF. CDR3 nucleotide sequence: TGTGCCAGCAGCCCCCAAGGACTAGCGGGGGACGCGAACACCGGGGAGCTGTTTTTT.

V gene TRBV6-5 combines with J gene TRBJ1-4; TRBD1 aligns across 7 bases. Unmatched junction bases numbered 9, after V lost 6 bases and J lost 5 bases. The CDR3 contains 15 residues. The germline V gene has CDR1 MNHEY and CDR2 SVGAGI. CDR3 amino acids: CASRPPGQPNEKLFF. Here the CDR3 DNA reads TGTGCCAGCAGACCACCGGGACAGCCGAATGAAAAACTGTTTTTT.

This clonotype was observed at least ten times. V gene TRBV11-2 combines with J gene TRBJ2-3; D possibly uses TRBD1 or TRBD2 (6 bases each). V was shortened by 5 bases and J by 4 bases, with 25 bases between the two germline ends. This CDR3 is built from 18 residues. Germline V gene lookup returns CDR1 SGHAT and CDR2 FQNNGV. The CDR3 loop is CASSPTSMAGRGADTQYF. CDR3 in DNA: TGTGCCAGCAGCCCCACCTCGATGGCGGGAAGGGGGGCAGATACGCAGTATTTT.

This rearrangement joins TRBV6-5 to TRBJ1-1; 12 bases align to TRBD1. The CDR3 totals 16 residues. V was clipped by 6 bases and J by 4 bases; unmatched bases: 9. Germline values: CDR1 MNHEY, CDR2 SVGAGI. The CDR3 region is CASRGLGQGARTEAFF. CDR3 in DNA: TGTGCCAGCAGGGGGTTGGGACAGGGGGCTCGCACTGAAGCTTTCTTT.

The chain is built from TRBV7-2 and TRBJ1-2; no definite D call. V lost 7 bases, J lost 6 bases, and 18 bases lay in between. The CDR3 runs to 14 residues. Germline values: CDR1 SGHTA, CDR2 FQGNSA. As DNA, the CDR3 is TGTGCCAGCACCGACCGGGCCGCGAGGAATGGCTACACCTTC. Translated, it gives CASTDRAARNGYTF.

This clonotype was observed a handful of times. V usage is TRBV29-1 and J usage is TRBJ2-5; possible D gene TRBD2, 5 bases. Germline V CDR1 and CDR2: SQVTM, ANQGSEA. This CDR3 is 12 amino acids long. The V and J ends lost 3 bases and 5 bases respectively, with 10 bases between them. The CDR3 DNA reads TGCAGCGTTGACTCGGGGAGTGAGACCCAGTACTTC. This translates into CSVDSGSETQYF.

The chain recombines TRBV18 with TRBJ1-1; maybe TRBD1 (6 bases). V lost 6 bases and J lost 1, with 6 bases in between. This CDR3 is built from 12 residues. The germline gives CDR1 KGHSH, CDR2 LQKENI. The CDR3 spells CASSTGNTEAFF. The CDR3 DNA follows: TGTGCCAGCTCGACAGGGAACACTGAAGCTTTCTTT.

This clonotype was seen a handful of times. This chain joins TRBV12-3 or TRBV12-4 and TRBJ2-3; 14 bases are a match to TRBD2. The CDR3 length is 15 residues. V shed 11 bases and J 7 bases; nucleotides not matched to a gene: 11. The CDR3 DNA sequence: TGTGCCGGATCAGGGACTAGCGGGAGATTATATACGCAGTATTTT. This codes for CAGSGTSGRLYTQYF.

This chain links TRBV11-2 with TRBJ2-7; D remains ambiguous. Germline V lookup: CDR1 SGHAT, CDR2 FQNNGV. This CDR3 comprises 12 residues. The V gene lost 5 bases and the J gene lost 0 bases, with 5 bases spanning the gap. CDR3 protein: CASSHDSYEQYF. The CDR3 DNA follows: TGTGCCAGCAGCCACGACTCCTACGAGCAGTACTTC.

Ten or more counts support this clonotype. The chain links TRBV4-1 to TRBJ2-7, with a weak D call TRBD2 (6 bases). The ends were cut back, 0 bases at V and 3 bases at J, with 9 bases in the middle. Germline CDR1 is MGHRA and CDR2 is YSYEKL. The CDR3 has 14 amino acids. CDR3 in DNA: TGCGCCAGCAGCCAAGAACGACTAGTCTACGAGCAGTACTTC. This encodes CASSQERLVYEQYF.

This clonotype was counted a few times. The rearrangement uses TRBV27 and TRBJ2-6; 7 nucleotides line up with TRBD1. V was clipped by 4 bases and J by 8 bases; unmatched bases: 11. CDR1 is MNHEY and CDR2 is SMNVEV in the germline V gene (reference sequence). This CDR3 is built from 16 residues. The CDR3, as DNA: TGTGCCAGCAGTTCCCCGACAGGGTCTTATACCAACGTCCTGACTTTC. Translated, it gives CASSSPTGSYTNVLTF.

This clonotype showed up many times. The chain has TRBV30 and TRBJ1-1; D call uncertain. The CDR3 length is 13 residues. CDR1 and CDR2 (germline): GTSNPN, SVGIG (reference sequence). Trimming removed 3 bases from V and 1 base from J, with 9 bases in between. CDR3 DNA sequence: TGTGCCTGGAGGAGGCCATGGAACACTGAAGCTTTCTTT. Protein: CAWRRPWNTEAFF.

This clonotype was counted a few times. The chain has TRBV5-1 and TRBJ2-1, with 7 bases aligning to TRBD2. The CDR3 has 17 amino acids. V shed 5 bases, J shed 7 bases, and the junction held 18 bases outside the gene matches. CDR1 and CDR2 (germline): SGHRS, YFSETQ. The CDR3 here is CASRSLLGGSIRNEQFF. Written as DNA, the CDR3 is TGCGCCAGCAGATCTCTTCTAGGCGGGAGTATTCGGAATGAGCAGTTCTTC.

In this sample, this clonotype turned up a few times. CDR3 bases: TGTGCCAGCACGAGGGCTCCGGGAAACACCATATATTTT. Protein sequence: CASTRAPGNTIYF. V gene TRBV28 combines with J gene TRBJ1-3; D not certain. Trimming pared 7 bases from V and 4 bases from J, leaving 11 bases between. The CDR3 runs to 13 residues. Germline-derived CDR1 and CDR2 are MDHEN and SYDVKM.

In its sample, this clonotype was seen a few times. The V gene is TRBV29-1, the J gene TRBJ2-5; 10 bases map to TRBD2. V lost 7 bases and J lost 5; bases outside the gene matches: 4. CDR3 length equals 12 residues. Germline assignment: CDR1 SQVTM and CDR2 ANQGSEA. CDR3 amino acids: CSGSSGSETQYF. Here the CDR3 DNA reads TGCAGCGGATCTAGCGGGAGTGAGACCCAGTACTTC.